Presented here are 20 T cell receptor beta chains from one specimen sequenced in a study of cytomegalovirus exposure and HLA in healthy donors. Primers included in the PCR were 60 Vbeta and 13 Jbeta primers. TCRdb's table, derived via immunoSEQ multiplex PCR, lists solely in-frame clones and lacks some. The sample contains about 240,000 clones, about 85% of which appear only once. The sample was PBMCs. The receptors come from a girl under 10 years old in good health and CMV-seronegative.

V usage is TRBV6-5 and J usage is TRBJ1-1; D not resolved. Between the trimmed V and J ends, which lost 0 bases and 0 bases, there was a span of 8 bases. Germline V gene data show CDR1 as MNHEY and CDR2 as SVGAGI. The CDR3 is 15 residues long. CDR3 in amino acids: CASSYSAGLNTEAFF. CDR3 coding DNA: TGTGCCAGCAGTTACTCGGCAGGCTTGAACACTGAAGCTTTCTTT.

The chain carries TRBV4-2 and TRBJ1-2, with 12 nucleotides matching TRBD1. The CDR3 has 17 amino acids. V was clipped by 4 bases and J by 2 bases; unmatched bases: 8. Germline CDR1 is LGHNA and CDR2 is YNFKEQ. The CDR3 nucleotides read TGTGCCAGCAGCCTACCGGGACAGGGGGCAACCAACTATGGCTACACCTTC. It is translated as CASSLPGQGATNYGYTF.

The V and J genes are TRBV4-1 and TRBJ1-2; a weak D match, TRBD1 (6 bases). V dropped 0 bases and J dropped 2 bases, with 10 bases sitting between them. The CDR3 spans 15 residues. Germline CDR1 and CDR2: MGHRA and YSYEKL. The DNA for the CDR3 is TGCGCCAGCAGCCAAGAAGGGACACTAAACTATGGCTACACCTTC. Its translation is CASSQEGTLNYGYTF.

The chain recombines TRBV27 with TRBJ1-2; D may be TRBD1 (6 bases). Per germline, CDR1 MNHEY and CDR2 SMNVEV (reference sequence). With 5 bases removed from V and 0 bases from J, the gap between germline ends came to 13 bases. The CDR3 contains 15 residues. The CDR3 reads CASSPQGRANYGYTF. In DNA form, the CDR3 reads TGTGCCAGCAGTCCACAGGGTAGGGCTAACTATGGCTACACCTTC.

In DNA, the CDR3 is TGCAGTGCCCAGAGGAAAGATACGCAGTATTTT. Translating gives CSAQRKDTQYF. The chain uses TRBV20-1 and TRBJ2-3; D unresolved. The CDR3 has 11 residues. CDR1 and CDR2 from the germline V gene are DFQATT and SNEGSKA (reference sequence). The germline V and J ends were trimmed by 6 bases and 5 bases, with 9 bases remaining between them.

The chain uses TRBV6-5 and TRBJ1-2, with D tentatively TRBD1 (6 bases). Germline lookup yields CDR1 MNHEY and CDR2 SVGAGI. The CDR3 spans 10 residues. CDR3 residues: CDHRVSGYTF. In nucleotides, the CDR3 is TGTGATCACAGGGTGAGTGGCTACACCTTC.

The V gene is TRBV19, the J gene TRBJ1-1; D is possibly TRBD1 (5 bases). Trimming cost V 6 bases and J 11 bases, with 22 bases left between them. Germline assignment: CDR1 LNHDA and CDR2 SQIVND (reference sequence). The CDR3 consists of 14 residues. The CDR3 region is CASRERAGTKGAFF. DNA of the CDR3: TGTGCCAGTAGGGAACGGGCCGGTACCAAGGGGGCTTTCTTT.

This chain connects TRBV4-1 to TRBJ2-3; tentatively, D is TRBD2 (6 bases). The CDR3 has 14 residues. Germline V lookup: CDR1 MGHRA, CDR2 YSYEKL. Trimming removed 9 bases at V and 2 bases at J, with 15 bases between. CDR3 protein: CASKLAPLTDTQYF. DNA for the CDR3: TGCGCCAGTAAACTAGCACCCCTCACAGATACGCAGTATTTT.

This clone appeared a single time. V usage is TRBV6-5 and J usage is TRBJ1-2, with TRBD1 identical over 9 bases. The length of the CDR3 is 13 residues. V trimming: 10 bases; J trimming: 7 bases; junction bases outside the gene matches: 10. Germline V CDR1 and CDR2: MNHEY, SVGAGI. This chain's CDR3 is CATMDRGSGGYTF. In nucleotides, the CDR3 is TGTGCCACCATGGACAGGGGAAGTGGTGGCTACACCTTC.

Points on this clone: A junction end diverges from the germline sequence, so it may reflect a read error. The chain uses TRBV7-2 and TRBJ2-1, with 10 positions matching TRBD2. The CDR3 covers 14 residues. Per germline, CDR1 SGHTA and CDR2 FQGNSA. The CDR3 here is CASSLAGLAEGQFF. The CDR3 region has the DNA TGTGCCAGCAGCCTAGCCGGACTAGCGGAGGGGCAGTTCTTC.

The chain is built from TRBV18 and TRBJ2-3; 10 nucleotides align to TRBD2. CDR3 length: 15 amino acids. V gave up 3 bases and J gave up 11 bases; unmatched junction bases: 11. Germline CDR1 reads KGHSH; CDR2 reads LQKENI. The CDR3 sequence: CASSPLAGAEIVQYF. The CDR3 DNA reads TGTGCCAGCTCACCCCTAGCGGGGGCCGAGATTGTGCAGTATTTT.

This chain joins TRBV2 and TRBJ2-7; 9 bases match TRBD1. The CDR3 is 14 amino acids. With 7 bases clipped from V and 6 bases from J, the junction kept 10 bases outside the gene matches. Germline CDR1 and CDR2: SNHLY and FYNNEI. The CDR3 DNA reads TGTGCCAGCACGGTACAGGGGGCTTTTGGCGAGCAGTACTTC. Its translation: CASTVQGAFGEQYF.

This clone was seen a single time. V and J are TRBV19 and TRBJ2-1, with 8 bases identical to TRBD2. V lost 3 bases to trimming and J lost 10 bases; unmatched junction nucleotides: 20. CDR1 is LNHDA and CDR2 is SQIVND in the germline V gene (reference sequence). This CDR3 spans 18 amino acids. CDR3 sequence (DNA): TGTGCCAGTAGTATCTCGGGCGGTGTGGTAGCGGGAAGGGGGGAGCAGTTCTTC. Translated: CASSISGGVVAGRGEQFF.

The rearrangement joins TRBV6-5 to TRBJ2-1; the match to TRBD1 covers 8 bases. The CDR3 contains 14 residues. Germline V gives CDR1 MNHEY, CDR2 SVGAGI. V shed 8 bases and J 7 bases; nucleotides not matched to a gene: 10. The CDR3 DNA sequence: TGTGCCAGCCGTAGACAGGGGTTTAGTAATGAGCAGTTCTTC. Its translation is CASRRQGFSNEQFF.

The chain links TRBV6-1 to TRBJ1-4; D is unresolved. Germline CDR1 is MNHNS and CDR2 is SASEGT. V dropped 3 bases and J dropped 6 bases, with 11 bases sitting between them. CDR3 length equals 14 residues. The DNA for the CDR3 is TGTGCCAGCAGTGAGACGGGAGGTCATGAAAAACTGTTTTTT. Amino acid sequence: CASSETGGHEKLFF.

The chain has TRBV6-1 and TRBJ1-3; D unclear. Germline V gene lookup returns CDR1 MNHNS and CDR2 SASEGT. Trimming stripped 3 bases from V and 0 bases from J, with 3 bases between. CDR3 length: 13 residues. CDR3 DNA: TGTGCCAGCAGTGACAGCTCTGGAAACACCATATATTTT. The encoded protein is CASSDSSGNTIYF.

The rearrangement uses TRBV7-9 and TRBJ2-5, with 8 bases that match TRBD2. The tail of the sequence fits TRBJ2-7 better, so the J call may be wrong. The CDR3 sequence is 13 residues long. Germline V gene lookup returns CDR1 SEHNR and CDR2 FQNEAQ (reference sequence). CDR3 loop: CASTGGNSYEQYF. CDR3 nucleotide sequence: TGTGCCAGCACGGGAGGGAACTCCTACGAGCAGTACTTC.

The J gene is TRBJ2-7, the V gene TRBV14; unclear D gene. Germline V CDR1 and CDR2: SGHDN, FVKESK. The CDR3 runs to 14 residues. V shed 0 bases and J shed 4 bases, with 10 bases lying between them. CDR3 sequence: CASSQDVSEYEQYF. Written as DNA, the CDR3 is TGTGCCAGCAGCCAAGATGTATCCGAGTACGAGCAGTACTTC.

The V call is TRBV5-1, the J call TRBJ2-3; D is perhaps TRBD1 (5 bases). The CDR3 is 16 amino acids. Trimming stripped 4 bases from V and 4 bases from J, with 19 bases between. Germline V gene data show CDR1 as SGHRS and CDR2 as YFSETQ. The CDR3 reads CASSPGASQGADTQYF. CDR3 DNA sequence: TGCGCCAGCAGCCCGGGCGCCTCACAAGGGGCAGATACGCAGTATTTT. Looking up the rest from reference TRBV5-1 and TRBJ2-3 gives the full variable domain: KAGVTQTPRYLIKTRGQQVTLSCSPISGHRSVSWYQQTPGQGLQFLFEYFSETQRNKGNFPGRFSGRQFSNSRSEMNVSTLELGDSALYLCASSPGASQGADTQYFGPGTRLTVL.

The gene calls are TRBV5-1 and TRBJ1-1; D not resolved. CDR3 length: 14 residues. Trimming cost V 0 bases and J 2 bases, with 8 bases left between them. Germline values: CDR1 SGHRS, CDR2 YFSETQ. The CDR3 DNA reads TGCGCCAGCAGCTTGGGGGCCAGAAACACTGAAGCTTTCTTT. Residues: CASSLGARNTEAFF.